These T cell receptor beta chains were read from a single sample in a study of blood T cell repertoires in COVID-19. Clones were read by immunoSEQ multiplex PCR, and TCRdb kept only the in-frame ones, dropping some. Here the sample spans about 40,000 clones, approximately 82% being singletons. What was sequenced was peripheral blood. The receptor set was obtained from a woman aged 70 to 79 with acute or convalescent COVID-19. Both conserved end residues are part of each CDR3. The D gene is left open where the match is weak. Where a row states a size, it is once, few, many or the class of an expanded clone; other rows omit it.

V gene	D gene	clone size	J gene	CDR3 protein	CDR3 DNA
TRBV18	TRBD1	NA	TRBJ2-7	CASSKDRASYEQYF	TGTGCCAGCTCTAAGGACAGGGCCTCCTACGAGCAGTACTTC
TRBV6-6	NA	NA	TRBJ1-2	CASSYSNGYTF	TGTGCCAGCAGTTACTCCAATGGCTACACCTTC
TRBV3-1/TRBV3-2	NA	NA	TRBJ2-1	CASSQDGPRGEQFF	TGTGCCAGCAGCCAAGACGGCCCAAGAGGTGAGCAGTTCTTC
TRBV28	NA	NA	TRBJ2-2	CASSYRQGRGTGELFF	TGTGCCAGCAGTTACAGACAGGGGAGGGGGACCGGGGAGCTGTTTTTT
TRBV9	NA	NA	TRBJ2-1	CASSASYNEQFF	TGTGCCAGCAGCGCGAGTTACAATGAGCAGTTCTTC
TRBV14	NA	NA	TRBJ2-2	CASSPQGINTGELFF	TGTGCCAGCAGCCCACAGGGAATTAACACCGGGGAGCTGTTTTTT
TRBV27	NA	NA	TRBJ2-3	CASTPSGAQYF	TGTGCCAGCACTCCTTCGGGGGCGCAGTATTTT
TRBV19	TRBD1	NA	TRBJ1-2	CATRGTGLSSNYGYTF	TGTGCCACCAGGGGGACAGGGTTATCTTCTAACTATGGCTACACCTTC
TRBV24-1	NA	few	TRBJ1-4	CATSDTDEKLFF	TGTGCCACCAGTGATACGGATGAAAAACTGTTTTTT
TRBV6-1	NA	NA	TRBJ1-3	CASSEVGAAASGNTIYF	TGTGCCAGCAGTGAAGTGGGGGCCGCAGCCTCTGGAAACACCATATATTTT
TRBV7-2	NA	NA	TRBJ1-4	CASSLTRVTNEKLFF	TGTGCCAGCAGCCTTACCCGGGTAACTAATGAAAAACTGTTTTTT
TRBV7-3	TRBD1	NA	TRBJ2-3	CASSIQGATDTQYF	TGTGCCAGCAGCATACAGGGGGCCACAGATACGCAGTATTTT
TRBV19	NA	NA	TRBJ1-1	CASSIGSFLVPNTEAFF	TGTGCCAGTAGTATAGGTTCTTTTTTAGTTCCGAACACTGAAGCTTTCTTT
TRBV7-2	TRBD2	NA	TRBJ2-7	CASSATSGSRYEQYF	TGTGCCAGCAGCGCAACTAGCGGGAGCCGTTACGAGCAGTACTTC
TRBV5-4	TRBD1	NA	TRBJ1-2	CATDPTGGAEGYTF	TGTGCCACCGATCCGACAGGGGGCGCAGAAGGCTACACCTTC
TRBV2	NA	NA	TRBJ1-1	CASSEDGQGTEAFF	TGTGCCAGCAGTGAAGATGGGCAGGGCACTGAAGCTTTCTTT
TRBV7-8	TRBD2	NA	TRBJ2-3	CASSSRTSGSKDTQYF	TGTGCCAGCAGCTCCAGGACTAGCGGGAGCAAAGATACGCAGTATTTT
TRBV4-2	NA	NA	TRBJ2-3	CASSQYREDTQYF	TGTGCCAGCAGCCAGTACAGGGAAGATACGCAGTATTTT
TRBV5-1	TRBD1	once	TRBJ1-1	CASSFQDRVTEAFF	TGCGCCAGCAGCTTTCAGGACAGGGTCACTGAAGCTTTCTTT
TRBV7-3	TRBD2	NA	TRBJ2-5	CASSSYNLPGLARTETQYF	TGTGCCAGCAGCTCCTACAACCTACCGGGACTAGCAAGAACGGAGACCCAGTACTTC
TRBV27	NA	NA	TRBJ1-4	CASKLQGWEEKLFF	TGTGCCAGTAAACTCCAGGGGTGGGAGGAAAAACTGTTTTTT
TRBV28	TRBD1	NA	TRBJ2-6	CASSLTGGLTGANVLTF	TGTGCCAGCAGCCTAACAGGGGGCCTCACTGGGGCCAACGTCCTGACTTTC
TRBV6-5	NA	NA	TRBJ1-1	CASRQQAINTEAFF	TGTGCCAGCAGACAACAGGCAATTAACACTGAAGCTTTCTTT
TRBV12-2	NA	NA	TRBJ1-3	CASRLPTTELSGNTIYF	TGTGCAAGTCGCTTACCAACGACAGAGCTCTCTGGAAACACCATATATTTT
TRBV5-1	TRBD1	NA	TRBJ2-1	CASSSGGGGEQFF	TGCGCCAGCAGCTCAGGGGGCGGTGGTGAGCAGTTCTTC
TRBV7-2	TRBD1	few	TRBJ1-5	CASSLGGQGAGQPQHF	TGTGCCAGCAGCTTAGGGGGACAGGGGGCCGGTCAGCCCCAGCATTTT
TRBV14	NA	few	TRBJ2-5	CASSQGLRETQYF	TGTGCCAGCAGCCAAGGACTAAGGGAGACCCAGTACTTC
TRBV6-2/TRBV6-3	NA	NA	TRBJ1-2	CASSFAQRNGYTF	TGTGCCAGCAGTTTCGCGCAGCGGAATGGCTACACCTTC
TRBV1	NA	few	TRBJ2-7	CTSSALYDIQLTGEQYF	TGCACCAGCAGTGCCCTCTACGACATACAGTTAACCGGCGAGCAGTACTTC
TRBV2	NA	NA	TRBJ2-3	CASSRRTNTDTQYF	TGTGCCAGCAGTCGACGGACAAACACAGATACGCAGTATTTT
TRBV29-1	TRBD1	NA	TRBJ1-1	CSVDRGLNTEAFF	TGCAGCGTCGACAGGGGCTTGAACACTGAAGCTTTCTTT
TRBV11-2	NA	NA	TRBJ2-7	CASSRPGSGPYEQYF	TGTGCCAGCAGCCGCCCGGGTAGCGGTCCCTACGAGCAGTACTTC
TRBV9	NA	NA	TRBJ2-1	CASSEGVPPYNEQFF	TGTGCCAGCAGCGAGGGAGTTCCCCCCTACAATGAGCAGTTCTTC
TRBV28	TRBD1	NA	TRBJ2-7	CASSLPTGGDEQYF	TGTGCCAGCAGTTTACCAACAGGGGGCGACGAGCAGTACTTC
TRBV18	TRBD1	NA	TRBJ2-6	CASSPSRGQGSSGANVLTF	TGTGCCAGCTCACCGAGTAGGGGACAGGGGAGCTCTGGGGCCAACGTCCTGACTTTC
TRBV30	TRBD1	NA	TRBJ1-2	CAWTPGQLNYGYTF	TGTGCCTGGACCCCGGGACAGTTGAACTATGGCTACACCTTC
TRBV3-1/TRBV3-2	NA	NA	TRBJ2-7	CASSQQGSSEGEQYF	TGTGCCAGCAGCCAACAGGGATCGTCGGAGGGCGAGCAGTACTTC
TRBV27	TRBD2	NA	TRBJ2-1	CASSLLAGASNEQFF	TGTGCCAGCAGTTTACTAGCGGGAGCTAGCAATGAGCAGTTCTTC
TRBV28	NA	once	TRBJ2-1	CASRGTVASLDEQFF	TGTGCCAGCAGAGGAACAGTAGCGTCCCTCGATGAGCAGTTCTTC
TRBV7-8	NA	NA	TRBJ2-7	CASQRGIAYEQYF	TGTGCCAGCCAAAGGGGGATTGCCTACGAGCAGTACTTC
TRBV4-1	NA	medium-sized	TRBJ2-7	CASSPRTDRYEQYF	TGCGCCAGCAGCCCTCGGACAGATAGGTACGAGCAGTACTTC
TRBV7-3	NA	NA	TRBJ2-1	CASSFTGTSEQFF	TGTGCCAGCAGCTTCACAGGAACGAGTGAGCAGTTCTTC
TRBV30	TRBD1	NA	TRBJ1-2	CAWAPDRDWYGYTF	TGTGCCTGGGCCCCTGACAGGGATTGGTATGGCTACACCTTC
TRBV4-2	NA	NA	TRBJ2-1	CASSERLAPDNEQFF	TGTGCCAGCTCAGAGCGTCTAGCACCCGACAATGAGCAGTTCTTC
TRBV30	NA	NA	TRBJ1-1	CAWQGQGITEAFF	TGTGCCTGGCAAGGGCAGGGAATCACTGAAGCTTTCTTT
TRBV28	TRBD1	once	TRBJ1-2	CASSLRQGHLYGYTF	TGTGCCAGCAGCCTTCGACAGGGCCATCTTTATGGCTACACCTTC
TRBV2	TRBD2	NA	TRBJ2-7	CASSRTSGRSRYEQYF	TGTGCCAGCAGTAGGACTAGCGGGAGAAGTCGGTACGAGCAGTACTTC
TRBV5-8	TRBD2	NA	TRBJ2-4	CASSWERERYF	TGTGCCAGCAGCTGGGAGCGGGAACGATACTTC
TRBV6-5	NA	NA	TRBJ2-6	CASTRHGSGANVLTF	TGTGCCAGCACCCGACACGGCTCTGGGGCCAACGTCCTGACTTTC
TRBV5-1	NA	NA	TRBJ2-3	CASSLGDRLTDTQYF	TGCGCCAGCAGCTTGGGAGACAGGCTCACAGATACGCAGTATTTT
TRBV18	TRBD1	NA	TRBJ2-7	CASSQFPGQGSYEQYF	TGTGCCAGCTCACAGTTTCCGGGACAGGGGTCCTACGAGCAGTACTTC
TRBV25-1	TRBD1	NA	TRBJ1-4	CASSEYKGAGREKLFF	TGTGCCAGCAGTGAATATAAGGGGGCAGGACGAGAAAAACTGTTTTTT